A single sample is the source of the 18 T cell receptor beta chains below, sequenced in a study of cytomegalovirus exposure and HLA in healthy donors. The PCR used 60 Vbeta and 13 Jbeta primers. The data were produced by immunoSEQ multiplex PCR, yet TCRdb's version contains in-frame clones alone and is incomplete. The sample contains about 240,000 clones, over 70% of which appear only once. Source material: PBMCs. The receptors shown here come from a woman aged 55-70 years in good health and CMV-seropositive.

The chain carries TRBV2 and TRBJ2-6, with a possible D match to TRBD1 (6 bases). The ends were cut back, 7 bases at V and 2 bases at J, with 12 bases in the middle. CDR1 and CDR2 from the germline V gene are SNHLY and FYNNEI. The CDR3 is 15 residues long. Here the CDR3 reads CASNKRTAGANVLTF. Here the CDR3 DNA reads TGTGCCAGCAACAAGAGGACAGCTGGGGCCAACGTCCTGACTTTC. Filled out from reference TRBV2 and TRBJ2-6, the complete variable domain reads EPEVTQTPSHQVTQMGQEVILRCVPISNHLYFYWYRQILGQKVEFLVSFYNNEISEKSEIFDDQFSVERPDGSNFTLKIRSTKLEDSAMYFCASNKRTAGANVLTFGAGSRLTVL.

The chain is built from TRBV7-9 and TRBJ2-7, with 8 bases matching TRBD2. V shed 5 bases and J 6 bases; nucleotides not matched to a gene: 15. The CDR3 has 16 amino acids. CDR1 and CDR2 (germline): SEHNR, FQNEAQ (reference sequence). CDR3: CASSLSTGGPLFEQYF. DNA of the CDR3: TGTGCCAGCAGCCTCTCTACGGGAGGGCCATTATTCGAGCAGTACTTC.

There are a few counts of this clone. The chain employs TRBV5-5 and TRBJ2-5; 7 bases are shared with TRBD1. The CDR3 is 14 residues long. Germline CDR1 SGHKS, CDR2 YYEKEE (reference sequence). Unmatched junction bases numbered 4, after V lost 3 bases and J lost 2 bases. The CDR3 loop is CASSSPRGQETQYF. The CDR3 DNA reads TGTGCCAGCAGCTCGCCCAGGGGGCAAGAGACCCAGTACTTC.

The V call is TRBV19, the J call TRBJ2-7, with 10 bases fitting TRBD2. The trim removed 1 base at V and 3 bases at J, leaving 3 bases unmatched. The germline V gene has CDR1 LNHDA and CDR2 SQIVND (reference sequence). The CDR3 sequence is 15 residues long. CDR3 coding DNA: TGTGCCAGTAGTATAGTAGCGGGAGGCATCTACGAGCAGTACTTC. It yields the protein CASSIVAGGIYEQYF.

This clone has a handful of counts. This chain uses TRBV5-1 with TRBJ1-4; 7 bases map to TRBD1. Germline trimming cut 0 bases from V and 8 bases from J; bases unmatched to any gene: 13. Germline lookup yields CDR1 SGHRS and CDR2 YFSETQ. This CDR3 contains 17 residues. The CDR3 nucleotides are TGCGCCAGCAGCTTGGGCCCATACAGGGGATTAGGAGAAAAACTGTTTTTT. Its protein product is CASSLGPYRGLGEKLFF. The full variable domain, completed using reference TRBV5-1 and TRBJ1-4, is KAGVTQTPRYLIKTRGQQVTLSCSPISGHRSVSWYQQTPGQGLQFLFEYFSETQRNKGNFPGRFSGRQFSNSRSEMNVSTLELGDSALYLCASSLGPYRGLGEKLFFGSGTQLSVL.

The chain is built from TRBV2 and TRBJ1-1, with 11 bases identical to TRBD1. The CDR3 extends over 16 amino acids. CDR1 and CDR2 (germline): SNHLY, FYNNEI. Trimming took 8 bases from V and 10 from J; bases not matched to a gene: 18. In DNA, the CDR3 is TGTGCCAGCCGCGGACAGGGGGCGCGCGGGGGTAGAGGAGCTTTCTTT. It encodes CASRGQGARGGRGAFF.

The V and J genes are TRBV14 and TRBJ1-2; D uncertain. V was pared by 0 bases and J by 4 bases, with 9 bases between. CDR1 is SGHDN and CDR2 is FVKESK in the germline V gene. The CDR3 has 14 residues. CDR3 nucleotide sequence: TGTGCCAGCAGCCAAGACAGGTTCATCTATGGCTACACCTTC. Its translation: CASSQDRFIYGYTF.

Of note for this clone: The junction departs from germline at one end; a sequencing error may be responsible. The chain recombines TRBV7-9 with TRBJ2-7; 8 bases are shared with TRBD2. Germline CDR1 reads SEHNR; CDR2 reads FQNEAQ (reference sequence). The CDR3 is 16 residues long. The CDR3 region is CSSSLVLAGGSYEQYF. CDR3 coding DNA: TGTTCCAGCAGCTTAGTGCTCGCGGGAGGAAGCTACGAGCAGTACTTC.

The rearrangement links TRBV7-9 to TRBJ2-2, with D maybe TRBD1 (5 bases). Germline values: CDR1 SEHNR, CDR2 FQNEAQ (reference sequence). This CDR3 spans 15 amino acids. V gave up 0 bases and J gave up 7 bases, with 12 bases separating them. This CDR3 is CASSLAQGTVGELFF. The DNA of the CDR3 is TGTGCCAGCAGCTTAGCCCAGGGAACGGTCGGGGAGCTGTTTTTT.

The chain joins TRBV6-6 to TRBJ1-1; D is perhaps TRBD1 (6 bases). Per germline, CDR1 MNHNY and CDR2 SVGAGI (reference sequence). The CDR3 length is 15 residues. V gave up 6 bases and J gave up 2 bases, with 16 bases separating them. The CDR3 reads CASRKIGTSNTEAFF. The CDR3, as DNA: TGTGCCAGCAGAAAAATCGGGACATCTAACACTGAAGCTTTCTTT.

CDR3 residues: CATSTRDRGGSPLHF. The CDR3 nucleotides read TGTGCCACCAGCACCCGGGACAGGGGAGGTTCACCCCTCCACTTT. The genes are TRBV15 and TRBJ1-6; 10 bases are a match to TRBD1. The CDR3 consists of 15 residues. Germline values: CDR1 LNHNV, CDR2 YYDKDF (reference sequence). Trimming at V came to 4 bases and at J to 9 bases, leaving 6 bases not matched to a gene.

This clone has more than one count but fewer than ten. The rearrangement links TRBV7-9 to TRBJ2-2; 7 bases match TRBD1. J lost 5 bases, V lost 3 bases, and 3 bases had no gene match. Germline CDR1 and CDR2: SEHNR and FQNEAQ (reference sequence). This CDR3 has 14 residues. The CDR3 loop reads CASSFDRVTGELFF. The CDR3 DNA sequence: TGTGCCAGCAGCTTCGACAGGGTTACCGGGGAGCTGTTTTTT.

V and J are TRBV5-6 and TRBJ1-4; perhaps TRBD1 as D (5 bases). This CDR3 spans 16 amino acids. V dropped 3 bases and J dropped 10 bases, with 22 bases sitting between them. Per the germline V gene, CDR1 is SGHDT and CDR2 is YYEEEE. The CDR3 spells CASSYKPTAPGGKLFF. The CDR3 nucleotides read TGTGCCAGCAGCTATAAGCCGACAGCCCCTGGCGGAAAACTGTTTTTT.

The chain recombines TRBV10-2 with TRBJ2-1, with TRBD2 identical over 15 bases. Trimming at V came to 6 bases and at J to 6 bases, leaving 15 bases not matched to a gene. Germline CDR1 reads WSHSY; CDR2 reads SAAADI. CDR3 length equals 19 residues. CDR3 sequence: CASRKTRGLAGGRANEQFF. DNA of the CDR3: TGCGCCAGCAGGAAGACTCGCGGACTAGCGGGAGGGAGGGCCAATGAGCAGTTCTTC.

V is TRBV29-1 and J is TRBJ2-1, with D possibly matching TRBD2 (6 bases). Germline values: CDR1 SQVTM, CDR2 ANQGSEA. V shed 3 bases and J shed 7 bases, with 13 bases lying between them. The CDR3 runs 13 residues. The CDR3 DNA is TGCAGCGTTGAGAGGGGACTTTGGAATGAGCAGTTCTTC. It encodes CSVERGLWNEQFF.

The genes are TRBV28 and TRBJ1-3; TRBD1 might be the D (6 bases). The length of the CDR3 is 15 residues. Germline lookup yields CDR1 MDHEN and CDR2 SYDVKM. Deletions cut 5 bases from V and 6 bases from J, with 17 bases between. CDR3 sequence: CASSVKTGPANTIYF. The CDR3 nucleotides are TGTGCCAGCAGTGTAAAAACAGGGCCGGCAAACACCATATATTTT.

The chain couples TRBV19 to TRBJ2-1, with TRBD2 identical over 9 bases. In germline, CDR1 is LNHDA, CDR2 SQIVND (reference sequence). This CDR3 contains 15 residues. Unmatched junction bases numbered 7, after V lost 3 bases and J lost 7 bases. The CDR3 coding sequence is TGTGCCAGTAGTATTTTGCTAGCGGGAAGGAATGAGCAGTTCTTC. This translates into CASSILLAGRNEQFF.

J is TRBJ1-2 and V is TRBV6-1, with D perhaps TRBD1 (6 bases). The germline V gene encodes CDR1 MNHNS and CDR2 SASEGT. This CDR3 has 15 amino acids. The V and J ends lost 2 bases and 4 bases respectively, with 14 bases between them. CDR3 sequence: CASSETPGHGYGYTF. The CDR3 nucleotides are TGTGCCAGCAGTGAAACCCCGGGACATGGCTATGGCTACACCTTC.